The 25 T cell receptor beta chains presented below share a single source sample, sequenced in a study of post-analysis software for immune sequencing data. Study outcomes and limitations: Five or six TRBV segments, TRBV5-6, TRBV5-1 and TRBV20-1 among them, were found more frequent in patients than controls.

Unique molecular identifiers had been added to the TCR beta cDNA libraries. TCRdb reprocessed the PCR reads with MiXCR, giving one entry per CDR3 protein. This table has roughly 700,000 distinct CDR3 sequences, roughly 29% appearing once. These receptors are not linked to any known antigen. The sample taken for sequencing was blood. The receptor source for this set is a girl between 10 and 17 years old with multiple sclerosis.

J is TRBJ2-2 and V is TRBV6-6; TRBD2 might be the D (5 bases). Germline V gene sequence: CDR1 MNHNY, CDR2 SVGAGI (reference sequence). The V end was cut by 2 bases, the J end by 7 bases, with 11 bases between. The CDR3 extends over 14 amino acids. The CDR3 sequence: CASSYRMRDGELFF. CDR3 coding DNA: TGTGCCAGCAGTTACCGAATGAGGGACGGGGAGCTGTTTTTT.

A few counts support this clonotype. The chain carries TRBV2 and TRBJ2-5; TRBD2 matches at 10 bases. Per germline, CDR1 SNHLY and CDR2 FYNNEI. CDR3 size: 16 residues. V was clipped by 6 bases and J by 1 base; unmatched bases: 8. This CDR3 is CASRRKREGFQETQYF. The CDR3 nucleotides are TGTGCCAGCAGGCGGAAGCGGGAGGGTTTCCAAGAGACCCAGTACTTC. Based on the CDR3 plus reference TRBV2 and TRBJ2-5, the full variable domain is EPEVTQTPSHQVTQMGQEVILRCVPISNHLYFYWYRQILGQKVEFLVSFYNNEISEKSEIFDDQFSVERPDGSNFTLKIRSTKLEDSAMYFCASRRKREGFQETQYFGPGTRLLVL.

This clonotype has more than one count but fewer than ten. The CDR3 reads CASSSRGLVPYNEQFF. CDR3 bases: TGTGCCAGCAGCTCACGGGGACTAGTGCCCTACAATGAGCAGTTCTTC. The rearrangement uses TRBV3-1 and TRBJ2-1, with 8 bases matching TRBD2. The CDR3 totals 16 residues. The ends lost 5 bases at V and 2 bases at J; junction bases unmatched: 8. CDR1 LGHDT and CDR2 YNNKEL come from the germline V gene (reference sequence).

V is TRBV7-9 and J is TRBJ2-7; 7 positions agree with TRBD1. The CDR3 sequence is 14 residues long. Germline lookup yields CDR1 SEHNR and CDR2 FQNEAQ (reference sequence). With 5 bases clipped from V and 3 bases from J, the junction kept 7 bases outside the gene matches. The CDR3 region is CASSPPGGIYEQYF. The CDR3 nucleotides read TGTGCCAGCAGCCCCCCAGGGGGAATCTACGAGCAGTACTTC.

This clonotype was counted a few times. The rearrangement uses TRBV7-2 and TRBJ2-1; D remains ambiguous. CDR3 size: 15 residues. The germline V gene encodes CDR1 SGHTA and CDR2 FQGNSA. V lost 1 base to trimming and J lost 9 bases, with 16 bases between them. The CDR3 reads CASSLGVSQDLEQFF. For the CDR3, the DNA is TGTGCCAGCAGCTTAGGAGTGAGTCAGGACCTTGAGCAGTTCTTC.

This clonotype was picked up many times. The chain is built from TRBV29-1 and TRBJ2-5, with 10 bases matching TRBD2. The CDR3 has 15 residues. Germline trimming cut 7 bases from V and 1 base from J; bases unmatched to any gene: 9. CDR1 and CDR2 from the germline V gene are SQVTM and ANQGSEA. The CDR3 region is CSAPPTSGFQETQYF. The CDR3 DNA reads as TGCAGCGCTCCGCCGACTAGCGGGTTCCAAGAGACCCAGTACTTC. Supplemented by reference TRBV29-1 and TRBJ2-5, the full variable domain reads SAVISQKPSRDICQRGTSLTIQCQVDSQVTMMFWYRQQPGQSLTLIATANQGSEATYESGFVIDKFPISRPNLTFSTLTVSNMSPEDSSIYLCSAPPTSGFQETQYFGPGTRLLVL.

The V call is TRBV7-8, the J call TRBJ2-3; D unresolved. V lost 5 bases, J lost 0 bases, and 18 bases lay in between. Germline loops: CDR1 SGHVS, CDR2 FQNEAQ. CDR3 length: 17 residues. The CDR3 DNA follows: TGTGCCAGCAGCCCGAAGCACTCTCACTTCAGCACAGATACGCAGTATTTT. Translating gives CASSPKHSHFSTDTQYF.

The J gene is TRBJ2-1, the V gene TRBV27; TRBD2 agrees at 12 bases. After removal of 5 bases from V and 7 bases from J, the junction contained 12 bases not matched to a gene. The CDR3 contains 17 residues. Germline V gene data show CDR1 as MNHEY and CDR2 as SMNVEV (reference sequence). The CDR3 sequence: CASSPLLAGGPKNEQFF. CDR3 DNA sequence: TGTGCCAGCAGTCCGCTCCTAGCGGGGGGGCCCAAAAATGAGCAGTTCTTC.

This clonotype was counted between two and nine times. J is TRBJ2-5 and V is TRBV10-3; 7 bases fit TRBD1. The CDR3 consists of 13 residues. The ends lost 7 bases at V and 2 bases at J; junction bases unmatched: 4. CDR1 and CDR2 from the germline V gene are ENHRY and SYGVKD. The DNA of the CDR3 is TGTGCCATCAACGACAGGGATCAAGAGACCCAGTACTTC. Amino acids: CAINDRDQETQYF.

This chain uses TRBV11-3 with TRBJ2-1; 9 bases are a match to TRBD1. The germline V gene encodes CDR1 SGHNT and CDR2 YENEEA. The junction had 8 bases not matched to a gene; V was cut back by 4 bases and J by 4 bases. The CDR3 is 16 amino acids. The CDR3 sequence: CASSSRTGGDYNEQFF. DNA of the CDR3: TGTGCCAGCAGCTCGCGAACAGGGGGCGATTACAATGAGCAGTTCTTC.

This chain uses TRBV11-2 with TRBJ2-6; D may match TRBD1 or TRBD2 (5 bases each). This CDR3 is 17 amino acids long. Germline values: CDR1 SGHAT, CDR2 FQNNGV. Between the trimmed V and J ends, which lost 4 bases and 0 bases, there was a span of 13 bases. The CDR3 DNA follows: TGTGCCAGCAGCTGGGACCGCCTTAACTCTGGGGCCAACGTCCTGACTTTC. It codes for CASSWDRLNSGANVLTF.

The chain links TRBV28 to TRBJ1-4; the D gene is possibly TRBD1 (5 bases). The V end lost 4 bases, the J end lost 8 bases, and 14 bases lay between the germline ends. This CDR3 comprises 14 residues. Germline V gene sequence: CDR1 MDHEN, CDR2 SYDVKM. This CDR3 reads CASSSGWSDEKLFF. CDR3 DNA sequence: TGTGCCAGCAGTTCAGGGTGGAGTGACGAAAAACTGTTTTTT.

This clonotype has a handful of counts. V gene TRBV6-5 combines with J gene TRBJ2-2; TRBD2 matches at 12 bases. The CDR3 has 16 residues. Germline V gives CDR1 MNHEY, CDR2 SVGAGI. J lost 4 bases, V lost 5 bases, and 5 bases had no gene match. The CDR3 DNA follows: TGTGCCAGCAGTACTCCTAGCGGGAGGGCCACCGGGGAGCTGTTTTTT. Its protein is CASSTPSGRATGELFF.

The table lists this clonotype with a few counts. The chain joins TRBV28 to TRBJ1-5; D is perhaps TRBD1 (5 bases). Germline-derived CDR1 and CDR2 are MDHEN and SYDVKM. The CDR3 is 15 amino acids. V was shortened by 6 bases and J by 1 base, with 13 bases between the two germline ends. Here the CDR3 DNA reads TGTGCCAGCAGCCCGGGACGGAGAAGCAATCAGCCCCAGCATTTT. This codes for CASSPGRRSNQPQHF.

The rearrangement links TRBV20-1 to TRBJ2-3; a weak D match, TRBD2 (6 bases). Trimming took off 5 bases at V and 4 bases at J, with 10 bases between the two ends. CDR1 is DFQATT, CDR2 SNEGSKA, per germline (reference sequence). CDR3 size: 12 residues. CDR3 residues: CSAGGGADTQYF. CDR3 nucleotides: TGCAGTGCTGGAGGCGGGGCAGATACGCAGTATTTT.

This sequence joins TRBV6-6 and TRBJ1-2, with 8 bases fitting TRBD1. Germline values: CDR1 MNHNY, CDR2 SVGAGI (reference sequence). V dropped 6 bases and J dropped 5; count of bases not matched to a gene: 14. The CDR3 extends over 16 amino acids. This chain's CDR3 is CASSLDTGQGGYGYTF. In DNA, the CDR3 is TGTGCCAGCAGCCTCGATACAGGACAGGGTGGATATGGCTACACCTTC.

This chain connects TRBV5-1 to TRBJ2-5; weak D call: TRBD1 (5 bases). This CDR3 comprises 14 residues. Germline V gene data show CDR1 as SGHRS and CDR2 as YFSETQ. Trimming removed 4 bases from V and 3 bases from J, with 13 bases in between. For the CDR3, the DNA is TGCGCCAGCAGCCCCCAGGGTATGGAAGAGACCCAGTACTTC. This translates into CASSPQGMEETQYF.

This clonotype was observed a handful of times. V gene TRBV20-1 combines with J gene TRBJ2-7; TRBD1 matches at 7 bases. V trimming: 5 bases; J trimming: 2 bases; junction bases outside the gene matches: 6. The CDR3 length is 13 residues. Germline CDR1 and CDR2: DFQATT and SNEGSKA (reference sequence). The CDR3 DNA sequence: TGCAGTGCTGACAGGGAACTACCCTACGAGCAGTACTTC. It specifies CSADRELPYEQYF.

The chain links TRBV7-2 to TRBJ2-1, with 9 positions matching TRBD2. This CDR3 comprises 15 residues. The germline V gene encodes CDR1 SGHTA and CDR2 FQGNSA. V shed 4 bases, J shed 6 bases, and the junction held 7 bases outside the gene matches. CDR3 protein: CASSSDGLATNEQFF. The DNA of the CDR3 is TGTGCCAGCAGCTCGGACGGACTAGCGACCAATGAGCAGTTCTTC. The full variable domain, with the rest looked up from reference TRBV7-2 and TRBJ2-1, is GAGVSQSPSNKVTEKGKDVELRCDPISGHTALYWYRQSLGQGLEFLIYFQGNSAPDKSGLPSDRFSAERTGGSVSTLTIQRTQQEDSAVYLCASSSDGLATNEQFFGPGTRLTVL.

This clonotype was detected a few times. CDR3 DNA: TGTGCCAGCAGCGCACAACCGGGACAGGGGTCGTTTGAGACCCAGTACTTC. It encodes CASSAQPGQGSFETQYF. The rearrangement uses TRBV7-2 and TRBJ2-5; 10 bases align to TRBD1. J was trimmed by 5 bases and V by 5 bases; bases with no gene match: 14. The CDR3 spans 17 residues. Germline V gene sequence: CDR1 SGHTA, CDR2 FQGNSA. Filled out from reference TRBV7-2 and TRBJ2-5, the complete variable domain reads GAGVSQSPSNKVTEKGKDVELRCDPISGHTALYWYRQSLGQGLEFLIYFQGNSAPDKSGLPSDRFSAERTGGSVSTLTIQRTQQEDSAVYLCASSAQPGQGSFETQYFGPGTRLLVL.

This chain uses TRBV7-9 with TRBJ1-1; D is ambiguous. The CDR3 length is 15 residues. With 5 bases removed from V and 1 base from J, the gap between germline ends came to 14 bases. Germline V gene sequence: CDR1 SEHNR, CDR2 FQNEAQ (reference sequence). CDR3 nucleotides: TGTGCCAGCAGCGAAACCCCCAGCAGGAACACTGAAGCTTTCTTT. Protein sequence: CASSETPSRNTEAFF.

The sample holds a few counts of this clonotype. This chain joins TRBV6-2 or TRBV6-3 and TRBJ2-4, with a possible D match to TRBD2 (5 bases). Germline values: CDR1 MNHEY, CDR2 SVGEGT. The CDR3 is made up of 13 amino acids. With 6 bases removed from V and 8 bases from J, the gap between germline ends came to 14 bases. CDR3 sequence reads: CASRPDGMDIQYF. CDR3 sequence (DNA): TGTGCCAGCAGACCCGACGGGATGGACATTCAGTACTTC.

This clonotype was recorded a few times. The V gene is TRBV5-1, the J gene TRBJ2-3; 9 bases map to TRBD1. The CDR3 consists of 17 residues. With 4 bases clipped from V and 2 bases from J, the junction kept 11 bases outside the gene matches. CDR1 is SGHRS and CDR2 is YFSETQ in the germline V gene. The CDR3 here is CASSHTGQGINTDTQYF. The CDR3 nucleotides are TGCGCCAGCAGCCACACCGGACAGGGGATAAACACAGATACGCAGTATTTT.

This clonotype was counted only a few times. The V call is TRBV4-1, the J call TRBJ1-2; D might be TRBD1 (6 bases). The V gene lost 5 bases and the J gene lost 6 bases, with 19 bases spanning the gap. The CDR3 has 15 amino acids. The germline V gene has CDR1 MGHRA and CDR2 YSYEKL. The CDR3 coding sequence is TGCGCCAGCAGCGGGGAAAACAGGGTATCTGATGGCTACACCTTC. Residues: CASSGENRVSDGYTF.

As concerns this clonotype: With a much larger clone just one base away, this may be a read error. This chain joins TRBV12-3 or TRBV12-4 and TRBJ2-3, with D hard to call. The CDR3 is 11 amino acids. In nucleotides, the CDR3 is TGTGCCAGCAGCGGCACAGATGCGCAGTATTTT. Protein product: CASSGTDAQYF.